Following are 9 T cell receptor beta chains from one sample sequenced in a study of low-dose radiotherapy and immunotherapy resistance in tumors (dated 2022 in TCRdb). What the time point label conveys for this sample: before trial treatment. For sequencing, an Illumina HiSeq 2500 was employed. To make first-strand cDNA, Superscript III was used along with a set of TRAV- and TRBV-specific primers so that both the TCRalpha and TCRbeta chains were covered. TCRs were amplified for 15 to 20 PCR cycles with Phusion, using a constant-region primer paired with the adapter attached to the V primers. The public sequencing data were trimmed at Q25 with fastp and processed into clonotypes with MiXCR by TCRdb, which kept only in-frame beta chains. Rows matching on CDR3 protein sequence are summarized as one entry with the most common DNA and genes. The sample profile shows around 76,000 distinct CDR3 sequences; about a third of them were found once. The ten most abundant clones make up around 10% of the sample.

The sample here was PBMCs, taken before treatment. The source is a female donor with ovarian cancer.

The rearrangement uses TRBV20-1 and TRBJ2-7; 12 bases are shared with TRBD2. Germline CDR1 reads DFQATT; CDR2 reads SNEGSKA (reference sequence). The CDR3 consists of 14 residues. V was pared by 7 bases and J by 2 bases, with 6 bases of the junction left unmatched. The CDR3 DNA follows: TGCAGTGTAAGGACTAGCGGGGTTACCTACGAGCAGTACTTC. Protein product: CSVRTSGVTYEQYF.

This clonotype occurred a few times. V usage is TRBV5-1 and J usage is TRBJ2-7; 8 bases are shared with TRBD2. The CDR3 is 15 amino acids. CDR1 and CDR2 (germline): SGHRS, YFSETQ. V was clipped by 4 bases and J by 3 bases; unmatched bases: 9. DNA for the CDR3: TGCGCCAGCAGCCGAGGGACTAGAGGGGGCTACGAGCAGTACTTC. Translated: CASSRGTRGGYEQYF.

This clonotype was detected many times. The rearrangement uses TRBV12-3 or TRBV12-4 and TRBJ2-1; D gene ambiguous. V gave up 7 bases and J gave up 10 bases, with 14 bases separating them. The CDR3 spans 12 residues. CDR3 loop: CASMDGLREQFF. The CDR3 DNA reads as TGTGCCAGCATGGACGGGTTGAGGGAGCAGTTCTTC.

The sample holds many counts of this clonotype. The chain combines TRBV5-1 with TRBJ2-7, with D possibly matching TRBD2 (6 bases). The CDR3 extends over 12 amino acids. Trimming removed 4 bases from V and 6 bases from J, with 11 bases in between. Germline-derived CDR1 and CDR2 are SGHRS and YFSETQ. CDR3 coding DNA: TGCGCCAGCAGCCCCACCGGGGGCGAGCAGTACTTC. Amino acid sequence: CASSPTGGEQYF.

The sample holds many counts of this clonotype. The chain carries TRBV18 and TRBJ1-2; the D gene is possibly TRBD1 (6 bases). Trimming pared 0 bases from V and 4 bases from J, leaving 9 bases between. CDR1 is KGHSH and CDR2 is LQKENI in the germline V gene. CDR3 size: 14 residues. Here the CDR3 DNA reads TGTGCCAGCTCACCACCGACGACAGGCTATGGCTACACCTTC. Translating it yields CASSPPTTGYGYTF.

V gene TRBV28 combines with J gene TRBJ2-2, with no clear D. Germline V gives CDR1 MDHEN, CDR2 SYDVKM. The CDR3 runs 13 residues. V was shortened by 6 bases and J by 6 bases, with 11 bases between the two germline ends. CDR3 DNA: TGTGCCAGCAGGGGTACCGCTTCCGGGGAGCTGTTTTTT. Protein: CASRGTASGELFF.

The rearrangement joins TRBV6-2 or TRBV6-3 to TRBJ2-1; TRBD1 agrees at 9 bases. There are 14 residues in the CDR3. Germline trimming cut 8 bases from V and 3 bases from J; bases unmatched to any gene: 5. CDR1 is MNHEY and CDR2 is SVGEGT in the germline V gene. CDR3 in DNA: TGTGCCAGCTGGGGACAGGGAGGCTACAATGAGCAGTTCTTC. Amino acid sequence: CASWGQGGYNEQFF.

V and J are TRBV7-2 and TRBJ1-1, with D unclear. V was trimmed by 2 bases and J by 0 bases, leaving 7 bases between them. This CDR3 spans 14 amino acids. The V gene's germline CDR1 is SGHTA and CDR2 FQGNSA. The CDR3 DNA follows: TGTGCCAGCAGCTTATACACGATGAACACTGAAGCTTTCTTT. It encodes CASSLYTMNTEAFF.

This clonotype was counted at least ten times. The chain has TRBV9 and TRBJ2-2; 7 bases are a match to TRBD2. V shed 0 bases, J shed 1 base, and the junction held 6 bases outside the gene matches. Germline assignment: CDR1 SGDLS and CDR2 YYNGEE. The CDR3 contains 17 residues. The CDR3 loop is CASSVEGLAENTGELFF. In DNA form, the CDR3 reads TGTGCCAGCAGCGTAGAAGGGCTAGCGGAGAACACCGGGGAGCTGTTTTTT.